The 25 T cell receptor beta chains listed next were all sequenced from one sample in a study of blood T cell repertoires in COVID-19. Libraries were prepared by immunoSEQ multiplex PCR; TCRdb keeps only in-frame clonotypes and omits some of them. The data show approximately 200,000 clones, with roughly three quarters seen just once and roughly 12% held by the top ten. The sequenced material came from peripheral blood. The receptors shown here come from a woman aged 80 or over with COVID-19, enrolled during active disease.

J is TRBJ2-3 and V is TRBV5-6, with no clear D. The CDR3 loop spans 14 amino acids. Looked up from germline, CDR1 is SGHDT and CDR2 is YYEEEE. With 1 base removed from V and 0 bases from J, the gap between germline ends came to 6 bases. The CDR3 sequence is CASSLRVSTDTQYF. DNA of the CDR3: TGTGCCAGCAGCTTGAGAGTAAGCACAGATACGCAGTATTTT.

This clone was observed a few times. The CDR3 loop reads CASSLEAGQGVYEQYF. The CDR3 DNA reads as TGCGCCAGCAGCTTGGAAGCGGGACAGGGCGTGTACGAGCAGTACTTC. The chain recombines TRBV5-1 with TRBJ2-7, with 9 positions matching TRBD1. The germline gives CDR1 SGHRS, CDR2 YFSETQ. The CDR3 is 16 residues long. Trimming cost V 0 bases and J 4 bases; bases outside gene matches: 8.

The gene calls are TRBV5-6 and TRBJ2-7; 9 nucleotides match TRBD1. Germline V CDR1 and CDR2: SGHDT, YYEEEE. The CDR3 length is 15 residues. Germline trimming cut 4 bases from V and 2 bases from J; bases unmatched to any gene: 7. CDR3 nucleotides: TGTGCCAGCAGCCCAGGGACAGGGAACCCCTACGAGCAGTACTTC. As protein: CASSPGTGNPYEQYF.

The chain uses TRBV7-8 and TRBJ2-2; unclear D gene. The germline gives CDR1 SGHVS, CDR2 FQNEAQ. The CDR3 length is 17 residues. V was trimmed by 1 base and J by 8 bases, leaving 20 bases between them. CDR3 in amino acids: CASSLDLAAASTGELFF. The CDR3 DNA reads TGTGCCAGCAGCTTAGATTTGGCGGCAGCTTCAACAGGGGAGCTGTTTTTT. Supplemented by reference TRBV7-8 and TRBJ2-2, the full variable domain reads GAGVSQSPRYKVAKRGQDVALRCDPISGHVSLFWYQQALGQGPEFLTYFQNEAQLDKSGLPSDRFFAERPEGSVSTLKIQRTQQEDSAVYLCASSLDLAAASTGELFFGEGSRLTVL.

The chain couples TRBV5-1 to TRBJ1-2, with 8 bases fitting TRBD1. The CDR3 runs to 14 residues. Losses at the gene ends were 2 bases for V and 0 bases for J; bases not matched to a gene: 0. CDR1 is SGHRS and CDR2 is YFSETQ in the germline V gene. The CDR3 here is CASSLQGANYGYTF. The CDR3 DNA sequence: TGCGCCAGCAGCTTACAGGGGGCTAACTATGGCTACACCTTC.

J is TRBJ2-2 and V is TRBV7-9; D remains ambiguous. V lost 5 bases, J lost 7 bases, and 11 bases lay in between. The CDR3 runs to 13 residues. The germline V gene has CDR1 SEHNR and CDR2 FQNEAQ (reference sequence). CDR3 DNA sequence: TGTGCCAGCAGCCCCAGACAAAGCGGGGAGCTGTTTTTT. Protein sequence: CASSPRQSGELFF.

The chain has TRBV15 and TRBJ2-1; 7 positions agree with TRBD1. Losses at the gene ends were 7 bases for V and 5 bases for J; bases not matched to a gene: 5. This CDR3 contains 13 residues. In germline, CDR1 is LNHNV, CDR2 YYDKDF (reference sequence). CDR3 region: CATTGQFHNEQFF. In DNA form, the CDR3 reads TGTGCCACCACGGGACAGTTCCACAATGAGCAGTTCTTC.

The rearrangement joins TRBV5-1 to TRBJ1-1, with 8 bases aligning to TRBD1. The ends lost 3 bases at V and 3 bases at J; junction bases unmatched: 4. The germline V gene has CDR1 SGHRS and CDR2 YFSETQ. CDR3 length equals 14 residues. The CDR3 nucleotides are TGCGCCAGCAGCTCGACAGGGGTTTACACTGAAGCTTTCTTT. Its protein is CASSSTGVYTEAFF.

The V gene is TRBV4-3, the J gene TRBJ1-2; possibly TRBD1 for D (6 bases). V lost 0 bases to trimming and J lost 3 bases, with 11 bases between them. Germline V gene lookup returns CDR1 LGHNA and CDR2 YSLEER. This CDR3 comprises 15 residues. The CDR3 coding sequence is TGCGCCAGCAGCCAAGACCAGGGGAGAGACTATGGCTACACCTTC. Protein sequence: CASSQDQGRDYGYTF.

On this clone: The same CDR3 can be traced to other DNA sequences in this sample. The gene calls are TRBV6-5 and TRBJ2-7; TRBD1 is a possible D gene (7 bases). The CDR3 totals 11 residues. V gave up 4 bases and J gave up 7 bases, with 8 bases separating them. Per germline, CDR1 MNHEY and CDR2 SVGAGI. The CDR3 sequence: CASSSGGEQYF. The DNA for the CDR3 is TGTGCCAGCAGTTCAGGGGGGGAGCAGTACTTC.

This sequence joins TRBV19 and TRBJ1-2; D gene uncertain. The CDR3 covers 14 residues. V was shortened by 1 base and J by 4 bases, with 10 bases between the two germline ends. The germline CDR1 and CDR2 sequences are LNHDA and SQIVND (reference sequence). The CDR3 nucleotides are TGTGCCAGTAGTATAGGACTTGCTAGCTATGGCTACACCTTC. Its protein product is CASSIGLASYGYTF.

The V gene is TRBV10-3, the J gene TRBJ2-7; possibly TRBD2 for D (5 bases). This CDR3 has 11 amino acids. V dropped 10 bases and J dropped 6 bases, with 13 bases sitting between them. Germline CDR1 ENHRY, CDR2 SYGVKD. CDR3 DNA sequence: TGTGCCACCAAAGGTGCGGGCGAGCAGTACTTC. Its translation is CATKGAGEQYF.

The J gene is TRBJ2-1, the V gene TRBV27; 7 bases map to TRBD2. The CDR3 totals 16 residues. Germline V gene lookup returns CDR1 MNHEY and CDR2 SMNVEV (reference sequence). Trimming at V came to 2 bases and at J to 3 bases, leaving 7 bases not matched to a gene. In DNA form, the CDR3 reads TGTGCCAGCAGTTTAGCTAGCGGTGCTTTCTACAATGAGCAGTTCTTC. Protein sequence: CASSLASGAFYNEQFF.

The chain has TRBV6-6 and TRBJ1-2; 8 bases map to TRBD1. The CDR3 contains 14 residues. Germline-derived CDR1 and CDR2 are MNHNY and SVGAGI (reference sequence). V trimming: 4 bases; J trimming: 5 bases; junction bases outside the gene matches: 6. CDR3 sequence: CASSSGQGIYGYTF. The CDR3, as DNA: TGTGCCAGCAGTTCCGGACAGGGTATTTATGGCTACACCTTC.

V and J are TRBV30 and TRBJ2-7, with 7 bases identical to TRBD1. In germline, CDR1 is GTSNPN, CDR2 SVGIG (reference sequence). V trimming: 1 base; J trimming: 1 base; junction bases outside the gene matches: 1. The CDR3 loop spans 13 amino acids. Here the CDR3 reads CAWSEGASYEQYF. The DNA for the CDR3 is TGTGCCTGGAGTGAGGGGGCGTCCTACGAGCAGTACTTC.

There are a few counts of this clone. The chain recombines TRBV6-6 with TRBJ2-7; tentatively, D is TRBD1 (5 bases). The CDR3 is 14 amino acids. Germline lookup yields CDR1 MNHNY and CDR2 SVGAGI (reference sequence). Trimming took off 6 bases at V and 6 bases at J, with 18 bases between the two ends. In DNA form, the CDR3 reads TGTGCCAGCAGCGGTACTGGGGCCAAGGGCGAGCAGTACTTC. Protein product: CASSGTGAKGEQYF.

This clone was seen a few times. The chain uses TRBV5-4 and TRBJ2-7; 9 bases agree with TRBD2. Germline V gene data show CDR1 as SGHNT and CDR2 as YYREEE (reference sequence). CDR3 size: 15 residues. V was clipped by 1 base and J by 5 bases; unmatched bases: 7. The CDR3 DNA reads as TGTGCCAGCAGCTTGAAGGTTAGCGGGAGCCACGAGCAGTACTTC. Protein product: CASSLKVSGSHEQYF.

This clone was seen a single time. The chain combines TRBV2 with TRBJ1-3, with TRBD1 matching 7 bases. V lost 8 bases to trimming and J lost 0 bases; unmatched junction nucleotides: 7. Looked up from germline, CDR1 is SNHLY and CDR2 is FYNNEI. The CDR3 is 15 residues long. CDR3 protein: CASGVRGLSGNTIYF. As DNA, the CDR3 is TGTGCCAGCGGGGTTAGGGGGCTCTCTGGAAACACCATATATTTT.

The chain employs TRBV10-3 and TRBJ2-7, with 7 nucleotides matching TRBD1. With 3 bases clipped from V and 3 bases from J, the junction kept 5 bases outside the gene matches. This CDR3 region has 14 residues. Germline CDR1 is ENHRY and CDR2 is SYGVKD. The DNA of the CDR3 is TGTGCCATCAGTGAAGAGGGGGCTAACTACGAGCAGTACTTC. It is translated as CAISEEGANYEQYF.

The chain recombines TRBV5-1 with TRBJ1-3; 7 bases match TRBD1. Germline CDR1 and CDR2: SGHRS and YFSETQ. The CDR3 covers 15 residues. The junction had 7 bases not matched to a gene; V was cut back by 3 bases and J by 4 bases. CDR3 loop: CASSSRPGQGNTIYF. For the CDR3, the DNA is TGCGCCAGCAGCTCTCGGCCGGGACAGGGAAACACCATATATTTT.

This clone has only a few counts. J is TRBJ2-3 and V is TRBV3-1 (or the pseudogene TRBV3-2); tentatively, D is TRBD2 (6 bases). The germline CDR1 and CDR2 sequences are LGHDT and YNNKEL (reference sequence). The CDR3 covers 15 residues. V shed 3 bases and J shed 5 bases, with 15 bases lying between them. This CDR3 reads CASSHWAGGEDTQYF. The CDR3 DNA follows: TGTGCCAGCAGCCATTGGGCGGGCGGGGAAGATACGCAGTATTTT.

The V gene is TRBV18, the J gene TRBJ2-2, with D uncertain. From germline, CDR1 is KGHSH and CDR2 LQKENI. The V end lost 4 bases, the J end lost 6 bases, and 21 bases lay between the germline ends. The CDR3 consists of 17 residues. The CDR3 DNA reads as TGTGCCAGCTCACGGCCGCTAGTAGAAGATCTGCCCGGGGAGCTGTTTTTT. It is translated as CASSRPLVEDLPGELFF.

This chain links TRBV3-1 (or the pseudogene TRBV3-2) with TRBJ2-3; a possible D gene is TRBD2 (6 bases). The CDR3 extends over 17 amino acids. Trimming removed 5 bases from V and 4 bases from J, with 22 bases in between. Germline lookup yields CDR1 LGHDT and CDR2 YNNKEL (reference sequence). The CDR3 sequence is CASSTGGWGLSPDTQYF. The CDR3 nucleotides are TGTGCCAGCAGCACAGGAGGGTGGGGCCTTTCCCCAGATACGCAGTATTTT.

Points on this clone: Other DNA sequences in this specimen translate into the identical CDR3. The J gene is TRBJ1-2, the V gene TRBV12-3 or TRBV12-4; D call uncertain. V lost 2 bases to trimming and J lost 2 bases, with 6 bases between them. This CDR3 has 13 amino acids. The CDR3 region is CASSLQVNYGYTF. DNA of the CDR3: TGTGCCAGCAGTTTACAGGTGAACTATGGCTACACCTTC.

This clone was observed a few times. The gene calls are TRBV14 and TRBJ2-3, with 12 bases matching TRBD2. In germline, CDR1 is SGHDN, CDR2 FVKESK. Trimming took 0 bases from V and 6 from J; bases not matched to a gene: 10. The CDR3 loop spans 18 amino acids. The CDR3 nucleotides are TGTGCCAGCAGCCAAGAGGAGCTAGCGGGAGGGCCCAGGGATACGCAGTATTTT. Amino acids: CASSQEELAGGPRDTQYF. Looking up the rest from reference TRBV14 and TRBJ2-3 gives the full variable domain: EAGVTQFPSHSVIEKGQTVTLRCDPISGHDNLYWYRRVMGKEIKFLLHFVKESKQDESGMPNNRFLAERTGGTYSTLKVQPAELEDSGVYFCASSQEELAGGPRDTQYFGPGTRLTVL.